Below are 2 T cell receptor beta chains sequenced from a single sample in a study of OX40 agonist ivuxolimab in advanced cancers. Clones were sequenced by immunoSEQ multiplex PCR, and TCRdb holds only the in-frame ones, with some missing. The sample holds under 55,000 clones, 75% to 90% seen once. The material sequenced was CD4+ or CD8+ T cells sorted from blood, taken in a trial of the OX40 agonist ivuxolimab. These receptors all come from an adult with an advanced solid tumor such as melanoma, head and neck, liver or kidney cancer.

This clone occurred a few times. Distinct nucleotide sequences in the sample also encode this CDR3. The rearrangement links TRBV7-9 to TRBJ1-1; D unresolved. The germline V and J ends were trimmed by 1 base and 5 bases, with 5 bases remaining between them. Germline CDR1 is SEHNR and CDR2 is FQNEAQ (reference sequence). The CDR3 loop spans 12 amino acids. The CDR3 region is CASSLGVTEAFF. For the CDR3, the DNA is TGTGCCAGCAGCTTAGGAGTAACTGAAGCTTTCTTT.

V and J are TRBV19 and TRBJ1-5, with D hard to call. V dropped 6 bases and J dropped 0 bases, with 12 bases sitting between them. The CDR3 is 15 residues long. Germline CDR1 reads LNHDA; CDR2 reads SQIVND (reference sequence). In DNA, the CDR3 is TGTGCCAGTAGCGTGGACGGAGATAGCAATCAGCCCCAGCATTTT. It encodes CASSVDGDSNQPQHF.